This TCR beta chain was captured in a study of T cells in Graves' hyperthyroidism and ophthalmopathy. For the study at large: It was at initial diagnosis, before any treatment, that peripheral blood was collected. Broader study findings: Researchers report that a 13 V-J model separated ophthalmopathy from stable hyperthyroidism.

This clonotype was seen repeatedly, ten times or more. Its antigen remains unknown. Amplification of TCR beta CDR3 regions was performed using RNA transcripts as template. The TCR CDR3 was amplified in a first-round RT-PCR using the HTBI primer set. TCRdb recomputed calls from the multiplex PCR reads with MiXCR, one row per CDR3 protein. Found here are about half a million distinct CDR3 sequences, around 20% of them singletons; the top ten hold about 26%. The germline V gene has CDR1 SQVTM and CDR2 ANQGSEA. Trimming took off 6 bases at V and 2 bases at J, with 17 bases between the two ends. The CDR3 totals 14 residues. Uncontrolled infections, other autoimmune diseases, pregnancy or lactation led to exclusion of patients. Fresh peripheral blood, less than 11 ml of it, supplied the PBMCs.

Source material: blood. The chain links TRBV29-1 to TRBJ2-7, with a weak D call TRBD2 (6 bases). The receptor's source is a man younger than 35 with Graves' hyperthyroidism. CDR3 DNA sequence: TGCAGCGTAGGCCTCTCTCTAGCGACCTACGAGCAGTACTTC. It is translated as CSVGLSLATYEQYF.